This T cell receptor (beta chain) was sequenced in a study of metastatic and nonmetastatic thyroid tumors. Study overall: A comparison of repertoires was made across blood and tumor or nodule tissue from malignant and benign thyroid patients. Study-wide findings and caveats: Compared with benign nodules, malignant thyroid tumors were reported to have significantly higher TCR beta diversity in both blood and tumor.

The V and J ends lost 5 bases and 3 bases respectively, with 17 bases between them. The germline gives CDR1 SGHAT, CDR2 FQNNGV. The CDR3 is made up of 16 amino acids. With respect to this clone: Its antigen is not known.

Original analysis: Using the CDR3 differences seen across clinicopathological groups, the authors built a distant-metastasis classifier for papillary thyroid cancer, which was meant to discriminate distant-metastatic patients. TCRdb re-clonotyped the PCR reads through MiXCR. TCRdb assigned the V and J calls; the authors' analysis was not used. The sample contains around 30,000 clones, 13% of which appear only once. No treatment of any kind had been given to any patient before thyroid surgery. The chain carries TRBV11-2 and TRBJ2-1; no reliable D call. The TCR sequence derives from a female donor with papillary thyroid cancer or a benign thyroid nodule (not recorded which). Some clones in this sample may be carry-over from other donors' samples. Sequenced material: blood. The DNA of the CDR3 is TGTGCCAGCAGCGGTTGGGTGCGACATGGCTACAATGAGCAGTTCTTC. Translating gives CASSGWVRHGYNEQFF.